This T cell receptor (beta chain) is from a study of graft-versus-host responses after intestinal transplantation. In the study overall: Multivisceral, liver-intestinal, or isolated intestinal transplants were given to recipients.

Study-level points and caveats: Ileal or blood samples showed some GvH clones first, and such clones were also found in recipient marrow.

This table comes from immunoSEQ multiplex PCR, and its TCRdb copy is limited to in-frame clones, with some not included. The sample lists some 85,000 clones; just under 95% were seen once. Turning to this clone: Its antigen is unknown.

Germline V gene sequence: CDR1 MNHNS, CDR2 SASEGT. Unmatched junction bases numbered 10, after V lost 2 bases and J lost 0 bases. This CDR3 is built from 17 residues. The origin of this receptor is a human donor who was the organ donor for an intestinal transplant. The specimen was unstimulated CD8+ T cells sorted from spleen or lymph node cells, collected before transplant. J is TRBJ2-7 and V is TRBV6-1, with 7 bases identical to TRBD2. The CDR3 DNA is TGTGCCAGCAGTGAAATGGAGCTCGGACTAGACTCCTACGAGCAGTACTTC. Translating gives CASSEMELGLDSYEQYF.